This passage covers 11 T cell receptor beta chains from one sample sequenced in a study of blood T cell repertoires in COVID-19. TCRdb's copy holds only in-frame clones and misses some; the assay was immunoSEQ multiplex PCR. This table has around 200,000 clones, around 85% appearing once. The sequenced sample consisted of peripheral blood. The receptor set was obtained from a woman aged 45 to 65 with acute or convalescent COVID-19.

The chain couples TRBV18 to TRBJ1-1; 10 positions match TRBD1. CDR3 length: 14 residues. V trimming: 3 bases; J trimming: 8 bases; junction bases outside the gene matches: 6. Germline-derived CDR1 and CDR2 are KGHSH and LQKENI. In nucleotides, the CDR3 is TGTGCCAGCTCACCGGGGACAGGGGCGAGGGAAGCTTTCTTT. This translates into CASSPGTGAREAFF.

CDR3 DNA: TGTGCCAGCTCACCAGGGACTAGAGGTAGCTACCACGAGCAGTACTTC. As protein: CASSPGTRGSYHEQYF. This chain uses TRBV18 with TRBJ2-7; the match to TRBD2 covers 8 bases. The germline V gene encodes CDR1 KGHSH and CDR2 LQKENI. The ends lost 2 bases at V and 5 bases at J; junction bases unmatched: 11. The CDR3 totals 16 residues. Based on the CDR3 plus reference TRBV18 and TRBJ2-7, the full variable domain is NAGVMQNPRHLVRRRGQEARLRCSPMKGHSHVYWYRQLPEEGLKFMVYLQKENIIDESGMPKERFSAEFPKEGPSILRIQQVVRGDSAAYFCASSPGTRGSYHEQYFGPGTRLTVT.

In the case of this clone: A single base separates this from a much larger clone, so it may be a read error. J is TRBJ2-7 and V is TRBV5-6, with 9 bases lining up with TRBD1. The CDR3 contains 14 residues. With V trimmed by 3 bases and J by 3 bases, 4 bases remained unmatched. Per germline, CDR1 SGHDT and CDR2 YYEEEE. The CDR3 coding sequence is TGTGCCAGCAGCTCCGGGACAGGGTACTACGAGCAGTACTTC. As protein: CASSSGTGYYEQYF.

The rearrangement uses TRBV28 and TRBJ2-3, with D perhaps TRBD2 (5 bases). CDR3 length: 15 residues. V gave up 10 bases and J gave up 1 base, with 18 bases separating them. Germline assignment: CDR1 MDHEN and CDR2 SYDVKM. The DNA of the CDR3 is TGTGCCACCCTGGACTCAGACCGGGGCACAGATACGCAGTATTTT. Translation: CATLDSDRGTDTQYF.

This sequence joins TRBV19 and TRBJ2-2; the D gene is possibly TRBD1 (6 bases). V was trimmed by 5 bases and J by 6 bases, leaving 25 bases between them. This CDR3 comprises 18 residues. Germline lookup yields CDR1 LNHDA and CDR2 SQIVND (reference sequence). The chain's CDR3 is CASSPPSAGELSAGELFF. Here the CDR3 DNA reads TGTGCCAGTAGTCCCCCATCGGCAGGGGAACTAAGCGCCGGGGAGCTGTTTTTT.

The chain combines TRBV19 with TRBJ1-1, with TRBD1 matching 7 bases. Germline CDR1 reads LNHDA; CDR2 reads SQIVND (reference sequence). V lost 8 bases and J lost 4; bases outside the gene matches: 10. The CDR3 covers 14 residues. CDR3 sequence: CASAEQGVVTEAFF. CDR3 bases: TGTGCCAGTGCCGAGCAGGGGGTAGTCACTGAAGCTTTCTTT. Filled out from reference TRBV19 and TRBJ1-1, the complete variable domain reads DGGITQSPKYLFRKEGQNVTLSCEQNLNHDAMYWYRQDPGQGLRLIYYSQIVNDFQKGDIAEGYSVSREKKESFPLTVTSAQKNPTAFYLCASAEQGVVTEAFFGQGTRLTVV.

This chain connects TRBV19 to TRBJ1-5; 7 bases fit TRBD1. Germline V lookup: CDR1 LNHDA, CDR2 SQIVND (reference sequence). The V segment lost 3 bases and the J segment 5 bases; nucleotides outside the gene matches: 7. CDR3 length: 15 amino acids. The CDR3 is CASSITHRGHQPQHF. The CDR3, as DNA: TGTGCCAGTAGTATCACCCACAGGGGCCATCAGCCCCAGCATTTT.

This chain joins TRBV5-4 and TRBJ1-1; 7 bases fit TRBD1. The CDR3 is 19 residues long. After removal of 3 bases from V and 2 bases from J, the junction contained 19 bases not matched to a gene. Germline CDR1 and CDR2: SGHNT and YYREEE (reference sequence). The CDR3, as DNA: TGTGCCAGCAGCTCCAAACGTACCGGACAGGAGAGTAAAAACACTGAAGCTTTCTTT. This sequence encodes CASSSKRTGQESKNTEAFF.

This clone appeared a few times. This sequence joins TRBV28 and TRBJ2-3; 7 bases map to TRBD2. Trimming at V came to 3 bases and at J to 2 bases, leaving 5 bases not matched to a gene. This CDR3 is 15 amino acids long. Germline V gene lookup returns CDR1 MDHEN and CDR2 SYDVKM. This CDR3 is CASSFSSGYTDTQYF. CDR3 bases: TGTGCCAGCAGTTTCTCTAGCGGTTACACAGATACGCAGTATTTT.

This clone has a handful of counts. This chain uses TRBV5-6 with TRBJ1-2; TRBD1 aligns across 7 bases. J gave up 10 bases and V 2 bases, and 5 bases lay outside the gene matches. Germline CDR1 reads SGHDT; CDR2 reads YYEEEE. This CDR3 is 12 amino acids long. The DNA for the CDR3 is TGTGCCAGCAGCTTCATAACAGGGGCCTACACCTTC. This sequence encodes CASSFITGAYTF.

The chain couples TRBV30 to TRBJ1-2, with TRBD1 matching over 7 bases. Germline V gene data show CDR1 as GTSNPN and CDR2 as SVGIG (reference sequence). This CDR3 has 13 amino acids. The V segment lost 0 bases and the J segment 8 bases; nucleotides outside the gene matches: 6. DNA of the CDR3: TGTGCCTGGAGTGTACAGGGGTTTGGCGGCTACACCTTC. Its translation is CAWSVQGFGGYTF.